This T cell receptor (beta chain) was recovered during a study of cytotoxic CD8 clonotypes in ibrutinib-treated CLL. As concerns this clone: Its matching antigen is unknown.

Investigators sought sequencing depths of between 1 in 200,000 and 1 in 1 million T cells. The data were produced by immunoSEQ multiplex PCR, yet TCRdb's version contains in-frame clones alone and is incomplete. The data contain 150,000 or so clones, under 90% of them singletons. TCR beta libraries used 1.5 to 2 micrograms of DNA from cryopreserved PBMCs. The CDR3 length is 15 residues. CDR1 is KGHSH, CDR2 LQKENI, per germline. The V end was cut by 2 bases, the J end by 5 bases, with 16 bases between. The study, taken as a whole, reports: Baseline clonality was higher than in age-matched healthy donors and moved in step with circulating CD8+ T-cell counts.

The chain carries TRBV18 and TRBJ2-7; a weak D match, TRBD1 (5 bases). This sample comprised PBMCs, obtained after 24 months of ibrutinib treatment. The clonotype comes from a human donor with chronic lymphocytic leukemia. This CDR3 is CASSPNGQGWDEQYF. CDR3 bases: TGTGCCAGCTCACCAAATGGGCAGGGATGGGACGAGCAGTACTTC.